In its sample, the clone carrying this TCR beta chain was seen a few times. Primers included in the PCR were 60 Vbeta and 13 Jbeta primers. The data were produced by immunoSEQ multiplex PCR, yet TCRdb's version contains in-frame clones alone and is incomplete. The table lists some 130,000 clones, roughly 9.6% of them singletons, with approximately 7.5% in the top ten. This record belongs to a study of cytomegalovirus exposure and HLA in healthy donors. This CDR3 has 14 amino acids. With 0 bases removed from V and 9 bases from J, the gap between germline ends came to 14 bases. Germline V gene data show CDR1 as MNHNS and CDR2 as SASEGT.

Sequenced: PBMCs. The chain has TRBV6-1 and TRBJ1-2; the D gene is possibly TRBD1 (6 bases). The clonotype was recovered from a woman between 40 and 55 years old in good health and CMV-seropositive. This CDR3 reads CASSEASPGESYTF. For the CDR3, the DNA is TGTGCCAGCAGTGAAGCGTCCCCAGGGGAAAGCTACACCTTC.